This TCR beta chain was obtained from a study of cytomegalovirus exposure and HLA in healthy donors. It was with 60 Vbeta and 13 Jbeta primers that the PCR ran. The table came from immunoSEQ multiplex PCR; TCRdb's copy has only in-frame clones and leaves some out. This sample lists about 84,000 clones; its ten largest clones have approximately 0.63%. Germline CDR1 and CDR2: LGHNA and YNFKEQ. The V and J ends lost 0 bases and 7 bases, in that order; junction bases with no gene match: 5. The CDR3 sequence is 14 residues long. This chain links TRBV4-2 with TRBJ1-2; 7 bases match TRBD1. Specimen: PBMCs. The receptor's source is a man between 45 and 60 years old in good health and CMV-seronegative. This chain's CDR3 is CASSQENRGAGYTF. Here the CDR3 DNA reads TGTGCCAGCAGCCAAGAAAACAGGGGTGCTGGCTACACCTTC.